This T cell receptor beta chain was sequenced for a study of blood T cell repertoires in COVID-19. Overall study context: Acute and convalescent COVID-19 specimens originated in the United States, Italy and Spain. PBMCs, B-cell-depleted T cells, or T cells were the source of the cDNA or gDNA that made up the material.

The J segment lost 0 bases and the V segment lost 5 bases, leaving 8 bases of the junction unmatched. This CDR3 spans 16 amino acids. This clone was seen a single time. In the original analysis: Amplification with reference gene primers provided the estimates of nucleated cell counts. Here immunoSEQ multiplex PCR was the method, and the copy in TCRdb shows in-frame clones only, minus some. V and J calls and clone size follow that table, whereas D and trimming were derived from the DNA. The repertoire holds over 200,000 clones, with approximately 80% as singletons. The source is a man aged 40-55 years with acute or convalescent COVID-19. The sequencing input was peripheral blood. The chain is built from TRBV5-3 and TRBJ2-3; 8 bases are a match to TRBD1. TRBV5-3 qualifies as an ORF whose function is uncertain. The CDR3 here is CARRQRQGFSTDTQYF. The CDR3 DNA follows: TGTGCCAGAAGGCAGAGACAGGGGTTTAGCACAGATACGCAGTATTTT.